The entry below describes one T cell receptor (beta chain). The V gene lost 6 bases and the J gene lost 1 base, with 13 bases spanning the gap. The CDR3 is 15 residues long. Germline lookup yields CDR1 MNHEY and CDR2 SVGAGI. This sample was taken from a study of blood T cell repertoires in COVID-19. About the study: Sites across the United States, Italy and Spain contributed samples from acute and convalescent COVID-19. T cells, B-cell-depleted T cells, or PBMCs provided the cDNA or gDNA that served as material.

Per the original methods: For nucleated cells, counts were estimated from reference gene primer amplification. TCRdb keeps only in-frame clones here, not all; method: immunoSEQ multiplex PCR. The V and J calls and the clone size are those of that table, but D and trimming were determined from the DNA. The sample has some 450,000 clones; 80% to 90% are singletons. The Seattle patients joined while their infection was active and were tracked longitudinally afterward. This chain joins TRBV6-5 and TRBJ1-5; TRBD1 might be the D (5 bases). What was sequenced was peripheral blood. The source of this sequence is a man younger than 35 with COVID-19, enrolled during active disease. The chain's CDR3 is CASRGGAESNQPQHF. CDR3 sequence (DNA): TGTGCCAGCAGAGGAGGGGCAGAGAGCAATCAGCCCCAGCATTTT.